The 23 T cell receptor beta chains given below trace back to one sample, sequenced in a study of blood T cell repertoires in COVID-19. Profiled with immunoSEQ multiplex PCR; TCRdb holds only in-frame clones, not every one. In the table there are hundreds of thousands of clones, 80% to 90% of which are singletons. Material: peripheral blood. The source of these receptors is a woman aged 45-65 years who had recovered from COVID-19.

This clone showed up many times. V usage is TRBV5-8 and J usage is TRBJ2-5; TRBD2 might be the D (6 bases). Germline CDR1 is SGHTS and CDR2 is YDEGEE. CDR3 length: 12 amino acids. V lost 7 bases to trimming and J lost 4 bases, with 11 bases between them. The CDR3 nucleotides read TGTGCCAGCCTCGCGGGACTAGAGACCCAGTACTTC. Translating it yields CASLAGLETQYF.

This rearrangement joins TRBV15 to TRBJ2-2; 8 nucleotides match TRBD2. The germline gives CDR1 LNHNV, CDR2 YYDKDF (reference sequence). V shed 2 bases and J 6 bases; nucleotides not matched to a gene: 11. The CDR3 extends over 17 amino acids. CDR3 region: CATSRSREGPSAGELFF. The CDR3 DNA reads TGTGCCACCAGCAGATCTCGGGAGGGCCCGTCGGCCGGGGAGCTGTTTTTT. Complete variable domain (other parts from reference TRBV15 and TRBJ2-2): DAMVIQNPRYQVTQFGKPVTLSCSQTLNHNVMYWYQQKSSQAPKLLFHYYDKDFNNEADTPDNFQSRRPNTSFCFLDIRSPGLGDTAMYLCATSRSREGPSAGELFFGEGSRLTVL.

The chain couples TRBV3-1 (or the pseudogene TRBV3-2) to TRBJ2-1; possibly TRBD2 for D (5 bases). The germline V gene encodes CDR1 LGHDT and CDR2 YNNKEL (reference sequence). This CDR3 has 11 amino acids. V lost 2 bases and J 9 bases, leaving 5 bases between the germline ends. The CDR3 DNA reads TGTGCCAGCAGCCAAAGCGGTGAGCAGTTCTTC. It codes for CASSQSGEQFF.

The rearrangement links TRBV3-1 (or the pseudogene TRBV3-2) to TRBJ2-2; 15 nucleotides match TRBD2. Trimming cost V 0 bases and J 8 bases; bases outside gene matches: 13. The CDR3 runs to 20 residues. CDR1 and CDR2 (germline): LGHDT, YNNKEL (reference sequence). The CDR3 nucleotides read TGTGCCAGCAGCCAAGATTTGATCGGACTAGCGGGAGGGTCCACTGGGGAGCTGTTTTTT. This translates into CASSQDLIGLAGGSTGELFF.

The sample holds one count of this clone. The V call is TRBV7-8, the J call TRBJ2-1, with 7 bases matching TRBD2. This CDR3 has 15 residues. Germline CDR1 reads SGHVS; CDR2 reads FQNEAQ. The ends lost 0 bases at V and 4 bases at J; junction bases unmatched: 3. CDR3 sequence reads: CASSLAGGRYNEQFF. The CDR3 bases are TGTGCCAGCAGCTTAGCGGGAGGGAGATACAATGAGCAGTTCTTC.

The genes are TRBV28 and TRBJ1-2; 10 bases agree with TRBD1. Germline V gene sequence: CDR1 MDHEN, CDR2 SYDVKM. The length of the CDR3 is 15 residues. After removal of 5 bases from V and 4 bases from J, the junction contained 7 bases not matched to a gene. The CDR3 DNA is TGTGCCAGCAGTCACCCCGGACAGGGGGGCTATGGCTACACCTTC. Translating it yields CASSHPGQGGYGYTF.

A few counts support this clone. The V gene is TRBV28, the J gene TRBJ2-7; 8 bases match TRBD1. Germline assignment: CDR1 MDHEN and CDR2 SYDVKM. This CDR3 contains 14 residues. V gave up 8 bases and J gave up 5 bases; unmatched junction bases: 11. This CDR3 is CASSKTGELDEQYF. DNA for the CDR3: TGTGCCAGCTCAAAGACAGGGGAGTTAGACGAGCAGTACTTC.

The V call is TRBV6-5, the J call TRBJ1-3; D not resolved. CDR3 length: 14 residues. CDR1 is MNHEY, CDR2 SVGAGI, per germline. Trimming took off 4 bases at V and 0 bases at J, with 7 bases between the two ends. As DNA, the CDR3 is TGTGCCAGCAGTTCTCCTGTCTCTGGAAACACCATATATTTT. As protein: CASSSPVSGNTIYF.

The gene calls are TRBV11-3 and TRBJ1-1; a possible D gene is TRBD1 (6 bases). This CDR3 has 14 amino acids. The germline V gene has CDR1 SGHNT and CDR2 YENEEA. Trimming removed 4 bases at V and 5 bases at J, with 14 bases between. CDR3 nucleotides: TGTGCCAGCAGCTCAGGGGTTCCAGGGACTGAAGCTTTCTTT. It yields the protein CASSSGVPGTEAFF.

The CDR3 sequence is CASSLVGVHKSLYEQYF. CDR3 coding DNA: TGTGCCAGCAGCTTAGTAGGGGTTCATAAGTCCTTATACGAGCAGTACTTC. The chain uses TRBV7-2 and TRBJ2-7, with TRBD1 as a possible D gene (5 bases). Germline assignment: CDR1 SGHTA and CDR2 FQGNSA. V gave up 1 base and J gave up 4 bases, with 20 bases separating them. CDR3 length: 17 amino acids. The entire variable domain, with the rest obtained from reference TRBV7-2 and TRBJ2-7, is as follows: GAGVSQSPSNKVTEKGKDVELRCDPISGHTALYWYRQSLGQGLEFLIYFQGNSAPDKSGLPSDRFSAERTGGSVSTLTIQRTQQEDSAVYLCASSLVGVHKSLYEQYFGPGTRLTVT.

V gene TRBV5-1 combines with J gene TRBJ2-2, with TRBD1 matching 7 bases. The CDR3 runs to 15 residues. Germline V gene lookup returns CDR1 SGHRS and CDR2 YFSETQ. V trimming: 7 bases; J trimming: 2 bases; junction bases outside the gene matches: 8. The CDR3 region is CASQRQGFNTGELFF. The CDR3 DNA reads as TGCGCCAGCCAAAGACAGGGCTTTAACACCGGGGAGCTGTTTTTT.

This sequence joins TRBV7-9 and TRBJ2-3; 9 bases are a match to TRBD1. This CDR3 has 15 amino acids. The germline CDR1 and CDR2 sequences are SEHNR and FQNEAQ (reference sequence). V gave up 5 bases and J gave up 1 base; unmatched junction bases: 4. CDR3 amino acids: CASSSRTGGTDTQYF. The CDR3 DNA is TGTGCCAGCAGCAGTCGGACAGGGGGCACAGATACGCAGTATTTT.

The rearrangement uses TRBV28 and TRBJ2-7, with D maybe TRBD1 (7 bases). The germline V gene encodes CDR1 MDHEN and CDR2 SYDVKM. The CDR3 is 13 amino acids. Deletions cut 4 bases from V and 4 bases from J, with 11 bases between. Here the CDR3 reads CASSWGDSYEQYF. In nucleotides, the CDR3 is TGTGCCAGCAGTTGGGGGGACAGTTACGAGCAGTACTTC.

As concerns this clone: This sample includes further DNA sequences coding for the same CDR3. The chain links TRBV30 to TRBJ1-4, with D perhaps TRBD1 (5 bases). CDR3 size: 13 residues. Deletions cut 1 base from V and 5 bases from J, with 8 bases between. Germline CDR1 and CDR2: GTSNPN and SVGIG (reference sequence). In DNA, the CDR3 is TGTGCCTGGAGTGGACAGATCAATGAAAAACTGTTTTTT. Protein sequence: CAWSGQINEKLFF. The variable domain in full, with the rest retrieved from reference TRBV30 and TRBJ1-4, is SQTIHQWPATLVQPVGSPLSLECTVEGTSNPNLYWYRQAAGRGLQLLFYSVGIGQISSEVPQNLSASRPQDRQFILSSKKLLLSDSGFYLCAWSGQINEKLFFGSGTQLSVL.

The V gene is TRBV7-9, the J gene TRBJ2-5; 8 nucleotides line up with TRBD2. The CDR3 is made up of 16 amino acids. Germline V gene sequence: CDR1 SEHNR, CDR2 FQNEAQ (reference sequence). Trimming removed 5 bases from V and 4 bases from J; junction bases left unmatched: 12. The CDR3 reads CASSPLDGREGETQYF. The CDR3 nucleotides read TGTGCCAGCAGCCCCCTAGACGGGAGGGAGGGAGAGACCCAGTACTTC.

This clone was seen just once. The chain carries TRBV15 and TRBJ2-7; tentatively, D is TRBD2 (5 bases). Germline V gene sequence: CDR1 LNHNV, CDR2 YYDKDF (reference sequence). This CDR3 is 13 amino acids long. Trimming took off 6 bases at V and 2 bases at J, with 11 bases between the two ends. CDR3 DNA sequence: TGTGCCACCAGTCGGGTCGGGACCTACGAGCAGTACTTC. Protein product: CATSRVGTYEQYF.

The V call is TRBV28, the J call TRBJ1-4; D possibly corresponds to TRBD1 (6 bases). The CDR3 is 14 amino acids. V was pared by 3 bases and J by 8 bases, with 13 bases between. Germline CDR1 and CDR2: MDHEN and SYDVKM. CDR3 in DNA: TGTGCCAGCAGTTTGGGGGCGCGAGGCGAAAAACTGTTTTTT. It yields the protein CASSLGARGEKLFF.

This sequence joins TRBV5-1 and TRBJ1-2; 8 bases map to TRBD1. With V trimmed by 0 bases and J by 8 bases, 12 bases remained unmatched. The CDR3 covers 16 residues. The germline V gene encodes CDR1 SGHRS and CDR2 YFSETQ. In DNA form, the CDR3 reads TGCGCCAGCAGCTTGGGCAAGACAGGGGCCCATAGAGGCTACACCTTC. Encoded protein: CASSLGKTGAHRGYTF.

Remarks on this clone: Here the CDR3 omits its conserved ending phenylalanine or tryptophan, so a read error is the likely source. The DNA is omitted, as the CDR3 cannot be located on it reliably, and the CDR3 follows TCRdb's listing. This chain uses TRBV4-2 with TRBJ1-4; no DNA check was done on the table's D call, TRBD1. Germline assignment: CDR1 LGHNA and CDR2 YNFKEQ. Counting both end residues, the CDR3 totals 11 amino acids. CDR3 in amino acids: CASSQGWTPWY.

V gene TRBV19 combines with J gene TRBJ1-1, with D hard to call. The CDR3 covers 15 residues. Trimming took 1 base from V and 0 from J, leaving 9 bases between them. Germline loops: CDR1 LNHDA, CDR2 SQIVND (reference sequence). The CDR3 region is CASSIVSVLNTEAFF. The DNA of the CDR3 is TGTGCCAGTAGTATAGTTTCAGTCTTGAACACTGAAGCTTTCTTT.

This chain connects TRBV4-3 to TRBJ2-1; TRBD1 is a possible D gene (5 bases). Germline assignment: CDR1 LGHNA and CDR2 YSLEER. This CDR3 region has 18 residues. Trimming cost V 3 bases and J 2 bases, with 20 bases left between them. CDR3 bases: TGCGCCAGCAGCCAGCCTCTATCAGGGCAGGCCACCTACAATGAGCAGTTCTTC. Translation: CASSQPLSGQATYNEQFF.

Here the CDR3 DNA reads TGTGCCAGCAGAAAGGGAGATTTCTACCTCGCCTACGAGCAGTACTTC. Translating it yields CASRKGDFYLAYEQYF. The genes are TRBV28 and TRBJ2-7; maybe TRBD2 (5 bases). Looked up from germline, CDR1 is MDHEN and CDR2 is SYDVKM. V lost 6 bases, J lost 2 bases, and 20 bases lay in between. The CDR3 is 16 amino acids.

CDR3 amino acids: CASSLEGQEYGYTF. CDR3 sequence (DNA): TGTGCCAGCAGCTTGGAGGGACAGGAATATGGCTACACCTTC. V and J are TRBV7-3 and TRBJ1-2; 8 bases align to TRBD1. This CDR3 comprises 14 residues. The J segment lost 5 bases and the V segment lost 3 bases, leaving 5 bases of the junction unmatched. CDR1 SGHTA and CDR2 FQGTGA come from the germline V gene.